Detailed here is one TCR beta chain. This clonotype was seen repeatedly, ten times or more. Its cognate antigen has yet to be identified. There are no base qualities to consult, and no much larger clone falls within one base. Library generation was performed with multiplex PCR. TCRdb names Illumina HiSeq 4000 as the instrument used. iRepertoire HTBI primers and Arm-PCR amplification of CDR3 regions were used to construct TCR beta libraries. Before sequencing, the PCR products underwent gel purification. Under the source paper's analysis protocol: Across samples, 60 to 70 TRBV and 13 to 15 TRBJ segments were identified and used for gene usage analysis of CDR3 amino acid clonotypes. COPE and FqMerger were used to merge the filtered high-quality paired reads into contigs. BLAST was used to align contigs to the IMGT TRBV, TRBD and TRBJ reference genes, and CDR3 was defined following IMGT. Any clonotype with a frequency above 0.1% was classified as a highly expanded clone. Repertoire diversity was measured by Shannon entropy, and V-J evenness by the Gini coefficient. Clonotypes shared by more than one individual were considered public. Using fastp at Q25 and MiXCR, TCRdb reprocessed the public reads and kept productive beta chains. For every CDR3 protein sequence, its rows merge into one entry that carries the most common genes and DNA. Here the V and J calls rest on TCRdb's processing, not on the authors' analysis. In all, the sample holds roughly 420,000 distinct CDR3 sequences, and 16% of those were seen once. The ten largest clones add up to around 11% of the sample.

The record originates from a study of regulatory T cells in long-lasting Graves disease listed by TCRdb under 2021. At the level of the whole study: Newly diagnosed Graves' disease patients had taken antithyroid drugs for less than 3 months. Peripheral blood TCR sequencing and RNA sequencing compared persistent Graves' disease patients with newly diagnosed Graves' disease patients. The study was registered as a clinical trial and conducted in China. A total of 35 or so samples underwent TCR sequencing: about 13 from persistent and roughly 20 from newly diagnosed Graves' disease patients.

At the junction V is shortened by 0 bases and J by 1 base; bases outside the gene matches: 7. The germline V gene gives CDR1 as SGHRS and CDR2 as YFSETQ. The CDR3, from cysteine to phenylalanine, totals 18 residues. Just the 54-base CDR3 DNA is kept, in frame starting at base 1. Results the study describes overall, beyond this receptor: The authors acknowledged the small sample size as a limitation that may reduce accuracy. Peripheral blood alone was examined, since thyroid tissue, which constituted the primary lesion, could not be accessed. Sequencing and analysis were limited to the TCR beta chain. Persistent patients shared more public clonotypes among themselves (under 3,000) than newly diagnosed patients did (more than 850). Preferential use of TRBV28, TRBJ1-2 and TRBJ2-5 was observed in persistent disease, whereas TRBV20-1 and TRBJ2-1 were favored in newly diagnosed disease. Compared with newly diagnosed patients, patients with persistent Graves' disease had lower TCR Shannon entropy and fewer highly expanded clones, which suggests clonal expansion.

The time point label, read with the paper, signifies: newly diagnosed GD, antithyroid drugs for less than 3 months. RNA was extracted from PBMCs in TRIzol for both TCR sequencing and RNA sequencing. The diagnosis of Graves' disease followed American Thyroid Association guidelines. Recruitment of patients was carried out at an endocrinology department in Xi'an, China. Each patient gave 7.5 to 10 milliliters of peripheral blood, collected in an EDTA anticoagulant tube. Ficoll Paque Plus density gradient separation was used to isolate PBMCs, and no further T cell sorting was performed. An Agilent 2100 Bioanalyzer and agarose gel were used to check RNA quality, and a NanoDrop 2000 was used to measure RNA concentration. These data were also reused for a study on T cells in Graves' hyperthyroidism and ophthalmopathy. Taken from the second paper: Graves' hyperthyroidism was defined as stable when no progression to ophthalmopathy occurred over 18 months of follow-up. Hyperthyroidism patients were aged 18 to 65 years and newly diagnosed, with disease duration of less than 2 months. Patients with uncontrolled infections, other autoimmune diseases, pregnancy or lactation were excluded. Diagnoses were established on the basis of clinical symptoms, serum thyroxine and TRAb, thyroid ultrasound, and orbital computed tomography. The TCR CDR3 was subjected to a first round of RT-PCR using the HTBI primer set and the Qiagen OneStep RT-PCR kit. Most expanded thyroid clonotypes (frequency above 0.001) were also found in blood, which suggests that blood repertoires may mirror thyroid immune responses. Ophthalmopathy was separated from stable hyperthyroidism by a 13 V-J signature model, with just over 85% sensitivity and 81% to 82% specificity obtained in cross-validation and 80%/75% obtained in testing. In validation, the model predicted progression to ophthalmopathy with approximately 69% sensitivity and over 72% specificity, a median of about six months before onset. To identify TCR V-J signatures that set the groups apart, the researchers used a discovery cohort of 95 to 100 patients, made up of 40 to 45 with Graves' ophthalmopathy and 57 with stable Graves' hyperthyroidism. Prospective prediction of ophthalmopathy was tested in an independent validation cohort consisting of fewer than 20 hyperthyroidism patients and 17 patients who later progressed to ophthalmopathy. The approximately 90 discovery patients were divided at random into training and test sets in a 7:3 ratio. In about six Graves' hyperthyroidism patients, the study also compared T-cell repertoires from thyroid tissue with T-cell repertoires from blood. Following sampling, methimazole starting at 30 mg daily was given to hyperthyroidism patients, and high-dose intravenous methylprednisolone was given to ophthalmopathy patients. A second multiplex PCR round built the libraries, followed by size selection and purification. The libraries were sequenced on an Illumina HiSeq2000 using paired-end 100 bp reads. SOAPnuke was used to process the raw data, throwing out any read that contained adapters or uncalled bases, had a mean Phred below 15, or lacked an exact constant-primer or identifier match. COPE v1.2.5 was used to merge high-quality paired reads, and clonotypes were defined as unique nucleotide sequences. MiTCR v1.1 was used to align the clonotypes against IMGT TRBV, TRBD and TRBJ reference segments. The analysis was restricted to V-J combinations with a frequency above 0.0001, which together covered 99.2% of the repertoires. The TCS score was defined as F50 (clonal expansion) divided by E x V (chaos), with BLOSUM62-based TCRdist calculated between CDR3 peptides within each V-J. Welch's t-statistics and random forest reduced just over 500 V-J features to about 12, which were used in a naive Bayes classifier (R e1071). Sample size was not statistically predetermined, and blinding of investigators to group allocation was not performed. The paper describes TCR Vbeta CDR3 sequencing of some 130 peripheral blood samples, made up of about 40 ophthalmopathy patients, roughly 80 hyperthyroidism patients and roughly 17 progressor patients.

The receptor was isolated from a woman aged 25-40 years with Graves disease. Donor details come from another sample of the same person, matched by shared clones. This sample comprised peripheral blood mononuclear cells (PBMCs), obtained at new diagnosis, from a patient treated with antithyroid drugs. In this chain, TRBV5-1 is recombined with TRBJ2-1; 10 bases in the middle match TRBD2. The DNA sequence is as follows: TGCGCCAGCAGCTTGGAAGCGGGAGGGCCGGGGTCCTACAATGAGCAGTTCTTC. This gives the protein CASSLEAGGPGSYNEQFF. When the CDR3 is completed using the reference TRBV5-1 and TRBJ2-1 genes on either side, the full variable domain is KAGVTQTPRYLIKTRGQQVTLSCSPISGHRSVSWYQQTPGQGLQFLFEYFSETQRNKGNFPGRFSGRQFSNSRSEMNVSTLELGDSALYLCASSLEAGGPGSYNEQFFGPGTRLTVL.